This TCR beta chain is drawn from a study of neurological immune-mediated disorders. Study details: In a group of roughly 34 multiple sclerosis patients, roughly 30 had the relapsing-remitting type and 3 had the secondary progressive type.

Ten or more counts support this clonotype. Trimming pared 2 bases from V and 5 bases from J, leaving 8 bases between. This CDR3 contains 13 residues. Germline assignment: CDR1 KGHDR and CDR2 SFDVKD. The method for making cDNA was 5'RACE, and it used 10-nucleotide random UMIs. Each CDR3 protein is one row after TCRdb ran MiXCR on the 5' RACE reads. This table has about 65,000 distinct CDR3 sequences, about 4% appearing once. The chain uses TRBV24-1 and TRBJ2-5; D not resolved. The material sequenced was PBMCs. This receptor was obtained from a man between 45 and 60 years old with multiple sclerosis. The CDR3 protein is CATSDSQLETQYF. CDR3 DNA: TGTGCCACCAGTGATTCACAGTTGGAGACCCAGTACTTC.